This is a list of T cell receptor beta chains from one sample in a study of blood T cells in healthy people across ages. TCRdb processed the 5' RACE reads anew with MiXCR; each CDR3 protein has one entry. The table shows approximately 800,000 distinct CDR3 sequences, with 53% occurring only once. Sequencing was done on a sample of blood. These receptors all stem from a man at least 80 years old in good health. Each CDR3 is given without its conserved first and last residue. Clone size, where shown, is once, few, many, or a class for clones that have expanded.

v_call	j_call	clone_size	cdr3_length	cdr3_aa
TRBV15	TRBJ1-3	.	15	ATSRDSTGAPGNTIY
TRBV19	TRBJ2-5	.	11	ASSIGLKETQY
TRBV6-6	TRBJ2-5	.	14	ASSYSGTSGRETQY
TRBV18	TRBJ2-3	few	13	ASSPLADPGRYAY
TRBV7-2	TRBJ2-3	few	11	ASSNGPKDTQY
TRBV29-1	.	.	10	SANEGAYEQY
TRBV28	TRBJ2-4	.	15	ASSFFSVGQGRREQY
TRBV24-1	TRBJ2-4	.	14	ATSESGQGVKNIQY
TRBV10-3	TRBJ1-2	.	9	ASNGAYGYT
TRBV21-1	TRBJ2-3	once	8	ASSTDAQY
TRBV2	.	.	12	ASSEPGTLDEQY
TRBV5-1	TRBJ2-5	few	11	ASSPPGQMGQY
TRBV29-1	TRBJ2-1	.	10	SGAGSTNEQF
TRBV7-6	.	few	13	ASSSPGTGPNEQY
TRBV24-1	TRBJ2-7	.	9	ATSDRHEQY
TRBV12-3/TRBV12-4	TRBJ2-1	.	13	ASSLRTGGNNEQF
TRBV7-9	TRBJ2-1	few	12	ASTLDESYNEQF
TRBV12-3/TRBV12-4	TRBJ1-1	.	13	ASRNGGAGSTEAF
TRBV7-6	TRBJ2-3	few	13	ASRPGQGALDTQY